This is a list of T cell receptor beta chains from one sample in a study of shared clonotypes between healthy human individuals. Method: immunoSEQ multiplex PCR; TCRdb's copy keeps in-frame clones and lacks some. The table lists millions of clones, roughly 94% of them singletons. What was sequenced was naive CD8+ T cells sorted from blood. The receptors originated from a man aged 18 to 35 in good health. Each CDR3 is given with its conserved first and last residue. The D gene is left open where the match is weak. Rows give clone size only sometimes, using once, few, many, or a class for an expanded clone.

TRBJ2-2 | NA | TRBV5-6 | NA | CASSLEERDTGELFF | TGTGCCAGCAGCTTGGAGGAGAGGGACACCGGGGAGCTGTTTTTT
TRBJ2-1 | NA | TRBV4-3 | NA | CASSQAYLDSYNEQFF | TGCGCCAGCAGCCAAGCTTACCTCGACAGTTACAATGAGCAGTTCTTC
TRBJ2-1 | NA | TRBV10-1 | NA | CASSGSSKGYEQFF | TGCGCCAGCAGTGGAAGTAGCAAGGGGTATGAGCAGTTCTTC
TRBJ2-1 | NA | TRBV15 | NA | CATSRDQGNEQFF | TGTGCCACCAGCAGAGATCAAGGAAATGAGCAGTTCTTC
TRBJ2-2 | NA | TRBV7-8 | few | CASSPNTGGELFF | TGTGCCAGCAGCCCCAATACCGGCGGGGAGCTGTTTTTT
TRBJ1-1 | TRBD1 | TRBV5-4 | NA | CASSYRGLNTEAFF | TGTGCCAGCAGCTACAGGGGTTTGAACACTGAAGCTTTCTTT
TRBJ1-1 | NA | TRBV14 | NA | CASSQGGRETEAFF | TGTGCCAGCAGCCAAGGGGGCAGGGAGACTGAAGCTTTCTTT
TRBJ1-6 | TRBD1 | TRBV9 | few | CASSPGTANNSPLHF | TGTGCCAGCAGCCCCGGGACAGCCAATAATTCACCCCTCCACTTT
TRBJ1-5 | NA | TRBV11-2 | NA | CASSLDKGENQPQHF | TGTGCCAGCAGCTTAGACAAGGGGGAAAATCAGCCCCAGCATTTT
TRBJ1-2 | TRBD1 | TRBV2 | NA | CASSEGTGEPNYGYTF | TGTGCCAGCAGTGAGGGGACAGGGGAACCTAACTATGGCTACACCTTC
TRBJ2-7 | TRBD2 | TRBV14 | NA | CASSSLAVHPYEQYF | TGTGCCAGCAGCAGTCTAGCGGTCCATCCCTACGAGCAGTACTTC
TRBJ2-3 | TRBD2 | TRBV19 | NA | CASSMGGALPTDTQYF | TGTGCCAGTAGTATGGGAGGGGCGCTACCCACAGATACGCAGTATTTT
TRBJ2-1 | NA | TRBV10-3 | NA | CAISETQRAAEDGQFF | TGTGCCATCAGTGAAACTCAGCGGGCCGCCGAGGATGGGCAGTTCTTC
TRBJ2-7 | NA | TRBV27 | NA | CASSLIQGHEQYF | TGTGCCAGCAGTTTAATCCAGGGCCACGAGCAGTACTTC
TRBJ1-1 | NA | TRBV4-3 | NA | CASSLWEGGITEAFF | TGCGCCAGCAGCCTTTGGGAGGGAGGGATCACTGAAGCTTTCTTT
TRBJ2-5 | NA | TRBV13 | NA | CASSPNGETQYF | TGTGCCAGCAGCCCTAATGGGGAGACCCAGTACTTC
TRBJ2-7 | TRBD1 | TRBV28 | NA | CASSFRTGGTEQYF | TGTGCCAGCAGTTTTCGGACAGGGGGCACCGAGCAGTACTTC
TRBJ1-2 | NA | TRBV7-6 | NA | CASSPRAGQYTF | TGTGCCAGCAGCCCCAGAGCCGGTCAGTACACCTTC
TRBJ2-2 | NA | TRBV2 | NA | CAKQGSNTGELFF | TGTGCCAAGCAGGGGTCCAACACCGGGGAGCTGTTTTTT
TRBJ2-7 | NA | TRBV27 | NA | CASRTGDGSYEQYF | TGTGCCAGCAGGACAGGAGACGGGTCCTACGAGCAGTACTTC
TRBJ2-2 | NA | TRBV29-1 | NA | CSVEVPDGIGELFF | TGCAGCGTTGAAGTTCCTGACGGAATCGGGGAGCTGTTTTTT
TRBJ1-5 | NA | TRBV7-6 | NA | CASSLVSRGYSNQPQHF | TGTGCCAGCAGCTTAGTCAGTCGAGGGTATAGCAATCAGCCCCAGCATTTT
TRBJ2-1 | TRBD2 | TRBV4-3 | NA | CASSQPTSGGNNEQFF | TGCGCCAGCAGCCAACCTACTAGCGGAGGTAACAATGAGCAGTTCTTC
TRBJ2-5 | TRBD1 | TRBV10-3 | NA | CAISEPGQGQETQYF | TGTGCCATCAGTGAGCCGGGACAGGGGCAAGAGACCCAGTACTTC
TRBJ1-1 | NA | TRBV6-6 | NA | CASSPGEANTEAFF | TGTGCCAGCAGTCCCGGGGAAGCGAACACTGAAGCTTTCTTT
TRBJ2-7 | NA | TRBV7-9 | NA | CASSLEEYEQYF | TGTGCCAGCAGCTTAGAGGAATACGAGCAGTACTTC
TRBJ2-5 | TRBD1 | TRBV7-6 | NA | CASSLWDREETQYF | TGTGCCAGCAGCTTATGGGACAGGGAAGAGACCCAGTACTTC
TRBJ2-3 | NA | TRBV10-2 | NA | CASSDGEYTDTQYF | TGCGCCAGCAGTGACGGAGAGTACACAGATACGCAGTATTTT
TRBJ2-3 | NA | TRBV30 | NA | CAWRAVGGPDTQYF | TGTGCCTGGAGGGCCGTCGGAGGGCCAGATACGCAGTATTTT
TRBJ2-7 | NA | TRBV27 | NA | CATHPGPGTDAYEQYF | TGTGCCACTCATCCGGGGCCGGGGACCGATGCGTACGAGCAGTACTTC
TRBJ2-7 | TRBD1 | TRBV9 | once | CASSVFPGGFDEQYF | TGTGCCAGCAGCGTATTTCCAGGGGGCTTCGACGAGCAGTACTTC
TRBJ1-1 | NA | TRBV7-9 | NA | CASSLVEVAGDTEAFF | TGTGCCAGCAGCTTAGTAGAAGTGGCCGGAGACACTGAAGCTTTCTTT
TRBJ2-3 | NA | TRBV5-6 | once | CASSARARWDSTDTQYF | TGTGCCAGCAGCGCCAGAGCGCGATGGGATAGCACAGATACGCAGTATTTT
TRBJ2-5 | TRBD1 | TRBV11-2 | NA | CASSISSTGGETQYF | TGTGCCAGCAGCATCTCATCGACAGGGGGAGAGACCCAGTACTTC
TRBJ1-3 | NA | TRBV6-6 | NA | CASYSGNTIYF | TGTGCCTCCTACTCTGGAAACACCATATATTTT
TRBJ2-7 | NA | TRBV6-6 | NA | CASSLGVYEQYF | TGTGCCAGCAGCCTGGGGGTTTACGAGCAGTACTTC
TRBJ2-1 | NA | TRBV27 | NA | CASTPQDSRFF | TGTGCCAGCACCCCCCAGGACAGTCGGTTCTTC
TRBJ1-1 | NA | TRBV27 | NA | CASSSPSTRPEAFF | TGTGCCAGCAGTTCCCCCTCGACTCGCCCCGAAGCTTTCTTT
TRBJ2-1 | NA | TRBV4-1 | NA | CASSHDSRPYNEQFF | TGCGCCAGCAGCCACGATTCTCGCCCCTACAATGAGCAGTTCTTC
TRBJ2-1 | TRBD2 | TRBV18 | NA | CASSPLAGEVGEQFF | TGTGCCAGCTCACCACTAGCGGGGGAGGTAGGTGAGCAGTTCTTC
TRBJ2-7 | NA | TRBV27 | NA | CASSLKASSSYEQYF | TGTGCCAGCAGTTTAAAGGCCTCCTCTAGCTACGAGCAGTACTTC
TRBJ1-2 | NA | TRBV7-8 | NA | CASSLNPSMEASFMSGYTF | TGTGCCAGCAGCTTAAACCCCAGCATGGAGGCGTCGTTTATGAGTGGCTACACCTTC
TRBJ2-3 | TRBD2 | TRBV4-3 | NA | CASSQVSGRGTDTQYF | TGCGCCAGCAGCCAGGTTAGCGGGAGAGGCACAGATACGCAGTATTTT
TRBJ2-3 | TRBD2 | TRBV5-6 | NA | CASSLKLAGDFTDTQYF | TGTGCCAGCAGCTTAAAACTAGCGGGGGATTTCACAGATACGCAGTATTTT
TRBJ2-3 | NA | TRBV20-1 | NA | CSATGADTQYF | TGCAGTGCTACCGGGGCAGATACGCAGTATTTT
TRBJ2-3 | NA | TRBV5-6 | NA | CASMDSAFFTDTQYF | TGTGCCAGCATGGACTCGGCTTTTTTCACAGATACGCAGTATTTT
TRBJ1-3 | NA | TRBV6-5 | NA | CASSYSHWDTIYF | TGTGCCAGCAGTTACTCCCATTGGGACACCATATATTTT